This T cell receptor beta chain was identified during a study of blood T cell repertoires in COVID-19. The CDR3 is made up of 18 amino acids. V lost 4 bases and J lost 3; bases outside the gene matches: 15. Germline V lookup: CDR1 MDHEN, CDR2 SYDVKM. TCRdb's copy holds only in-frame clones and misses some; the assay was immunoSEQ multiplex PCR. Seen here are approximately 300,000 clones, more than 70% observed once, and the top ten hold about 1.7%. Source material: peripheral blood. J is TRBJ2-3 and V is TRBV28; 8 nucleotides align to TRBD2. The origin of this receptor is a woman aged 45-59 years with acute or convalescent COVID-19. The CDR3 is CASSSPPGGVDWTDTQYF. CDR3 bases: TGTGCCAGCAGTTCACCCCCCGGGGGGGTAGATTGGACAGATACGCAGTATTTT. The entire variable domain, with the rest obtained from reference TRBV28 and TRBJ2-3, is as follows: DVKVTQSSRYLVKRTGEKVFLECVQDMDHENMFWYRQDPGLGLRLIYFSYDVKMKEKGDIPEGYSVSREKKERFSLILESASTNQTSMYLCASSSPPGGVDWTDTQYFGPGTRLTVL.